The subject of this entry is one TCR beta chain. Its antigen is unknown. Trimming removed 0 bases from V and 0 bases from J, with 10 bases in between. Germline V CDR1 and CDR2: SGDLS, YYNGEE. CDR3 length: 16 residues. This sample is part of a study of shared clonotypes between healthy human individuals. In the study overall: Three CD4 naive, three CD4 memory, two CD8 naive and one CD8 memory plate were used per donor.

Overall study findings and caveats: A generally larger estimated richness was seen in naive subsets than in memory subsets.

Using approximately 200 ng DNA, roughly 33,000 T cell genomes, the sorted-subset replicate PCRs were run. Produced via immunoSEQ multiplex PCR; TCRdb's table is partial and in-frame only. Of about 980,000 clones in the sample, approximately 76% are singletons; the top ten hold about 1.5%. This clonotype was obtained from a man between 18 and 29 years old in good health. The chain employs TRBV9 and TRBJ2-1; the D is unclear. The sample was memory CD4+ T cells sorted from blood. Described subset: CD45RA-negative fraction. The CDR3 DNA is TGTGCCAGCAGCGTAGCCCCTGGGGACTCCTACAATGAGCAGTTCTTC. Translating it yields CASSVAPGDSYNEQFF.